Below, one T cell receptor (beta chain) is given with its context. What it binds is unknown. These data originate in a study of shared clonotypes between healthy human individuals. General study points: Rarefaction indicated that sorted-subset sequencing remained incomplete although depth was large.

Germline V CDR1 and CDR2: SGHAT, FQNNGV. The CDR3 is made up of 16 amino acids. With V trimmed by 2 bases and J by 1 base, 7 bases remained unmatched. Using immunoSEQ multiplex PCR, the repertoire was profiled, and TCRdb retains in-frame clones only, with some absent. The table has 740,000 or so clones, around 78% seen once. The chain has TRBV11-2 and TRBJ2-7, with TRBD1 identical over 8 bases. This TCR came from a woman aged 25 to 39 in good health. The sequenced material came from memory CD4+ T cells sorted from blood. The subset here: CD45RA-negative fraction. CDR3 protein: CASSLTTGQESYEQYF. CDR3 bases: TGTGCCAGCAGCTTAACCACGGGACAGGAATCCTACGAGCAGTACTTC.